This T cell receptor beta chain was found in a study of spatial heterogeneity in lung cancer. V lost 0 bases to trimming and J lost 0 bases, with 18 bases between them. Germline V gives CDR1 SEHNR, CDR2 FQNEAQ (reference sequence). The CDR3 has 18 amino acids. This clonotype occurred a few times. TCRdb re-analysed the 5' RACE reads in MiXCR, keeping a single row per CDR3 protein. The data hold around 44,000 distinct CDR3 sequences, with roughly a tenth observed a single time. Described time point: blood at routine non-recurrence follow-up after resection. Sequencing covered unsorted whole RNA taken from tumor, nontumor lung or frozen PBMC.

The TCR sequence derives from a female donor with early-stage non-small cell lung cancer. The material sequenced was PBMCs, taken at follow-up. J is TRBJ2-7 and V is TRBV7-9; a weak D match, TRBD1 (6 bases). DNA of the CDR3: TGTGCCAGCAGCTTAGCGCTAAGGACAGCGGAACCCTCCTACGAGCAGTACTTC. It specifies CASSLALRTAEPSYEQYF.